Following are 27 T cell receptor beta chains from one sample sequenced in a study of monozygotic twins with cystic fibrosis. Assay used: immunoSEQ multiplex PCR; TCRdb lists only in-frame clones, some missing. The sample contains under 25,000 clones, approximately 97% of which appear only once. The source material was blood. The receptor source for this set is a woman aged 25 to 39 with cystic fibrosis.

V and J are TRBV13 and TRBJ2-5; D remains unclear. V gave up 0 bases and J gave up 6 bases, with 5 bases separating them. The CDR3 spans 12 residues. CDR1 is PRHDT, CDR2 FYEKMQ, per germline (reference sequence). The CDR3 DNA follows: TGTGCCAGCAGCTTAGGGCTTCAGACCCAGTACTTC. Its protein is CASSLGLQTQYF.

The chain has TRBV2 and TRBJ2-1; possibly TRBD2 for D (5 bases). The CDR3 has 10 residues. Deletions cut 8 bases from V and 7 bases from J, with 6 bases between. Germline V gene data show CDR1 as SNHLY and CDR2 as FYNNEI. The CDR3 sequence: CASGRNEQFF. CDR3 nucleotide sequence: TGTGCCAGCGGGAGAAATGAGCAGTTCTTC. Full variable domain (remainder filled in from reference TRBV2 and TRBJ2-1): EPEVTQTPSHQVTQMGQEVILRCVPISNHLYFYWYRQILGQKVEFLVSFYNNEISEKSEIFDDQFSVERPDGSNFTLKIRSTKLEDSAMYFCASGRNEQFFGPGTRLTVL.

CDR3 nucleotide sequence: TGTGCCAGCAGCCTCCGGACTAGCCGGCGGGAGACCCAGTACTTC. It encodes CASSLRTSRRETQYF. The chain employs TRBV5-6 and TRBJ2-5, with TRBD2 matching over 8 bases. From germline, CDR1 is SGHDT and CDR2 YYEEEE. The V and J ends lost 4 bases and 5 bases, in that order; junction bases with no gene match: 10. The CDR3 spans 15 residues.

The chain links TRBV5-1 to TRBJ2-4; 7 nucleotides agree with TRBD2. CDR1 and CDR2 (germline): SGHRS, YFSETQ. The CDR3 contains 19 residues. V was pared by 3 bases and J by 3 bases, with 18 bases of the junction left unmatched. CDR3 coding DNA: TGCGCCAGCAGCTCCGATAGCGGGTCGGGGATCAGTAGCAAAAACATTCAGTACTTC. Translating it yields CASSSDSGSGISSKNIQYF.

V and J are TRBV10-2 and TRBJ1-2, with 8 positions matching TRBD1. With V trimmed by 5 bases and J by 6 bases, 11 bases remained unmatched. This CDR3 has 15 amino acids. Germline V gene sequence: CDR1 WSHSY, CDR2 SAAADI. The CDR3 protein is CASSLSGGAMNGYTF. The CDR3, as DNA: TGCGCCAGCAGTCTATCAGGGGGCGCTATGAATGGCTACACCTTC.

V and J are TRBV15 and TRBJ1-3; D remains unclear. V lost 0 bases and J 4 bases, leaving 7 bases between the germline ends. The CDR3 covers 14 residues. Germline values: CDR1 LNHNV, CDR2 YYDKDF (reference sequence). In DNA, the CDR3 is TGTGCCACCAGCAGAGATCTTCGAGGAAACACCATATATTTT. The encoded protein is CATSRDLRGNTIYF.

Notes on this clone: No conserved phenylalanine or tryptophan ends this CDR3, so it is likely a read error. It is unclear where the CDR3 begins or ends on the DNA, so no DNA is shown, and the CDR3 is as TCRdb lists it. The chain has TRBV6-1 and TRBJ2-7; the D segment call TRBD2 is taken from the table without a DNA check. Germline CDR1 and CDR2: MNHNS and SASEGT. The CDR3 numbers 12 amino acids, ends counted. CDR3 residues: CASRLGLLTTFL.

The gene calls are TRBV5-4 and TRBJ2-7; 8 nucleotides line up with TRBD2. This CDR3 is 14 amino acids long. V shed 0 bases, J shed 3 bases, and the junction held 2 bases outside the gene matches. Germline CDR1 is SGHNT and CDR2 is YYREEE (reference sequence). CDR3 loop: CASSLAGGGYEQYF. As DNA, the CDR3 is TGTGCCAGCAGCTTGGCCGGGGGGGGCTACGAGCAGTACTTC.

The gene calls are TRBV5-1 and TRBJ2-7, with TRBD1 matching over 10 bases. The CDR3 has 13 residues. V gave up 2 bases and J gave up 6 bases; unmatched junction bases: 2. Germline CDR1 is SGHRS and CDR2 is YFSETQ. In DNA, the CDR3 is TGCGCCAGCAGCTTAAGGACAGGGGGCGAGCAGTACTTC. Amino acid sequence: CASSLRTGGEQYF.

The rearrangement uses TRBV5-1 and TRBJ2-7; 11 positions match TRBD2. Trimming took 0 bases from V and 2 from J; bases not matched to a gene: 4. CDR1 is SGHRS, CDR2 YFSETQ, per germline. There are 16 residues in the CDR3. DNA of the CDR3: TGCGCCAGCAGCTTGGCTAGCGGGGGGCACCCCTACGAGCAGTACTTC. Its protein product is CASSLASGGHPYEQYF.

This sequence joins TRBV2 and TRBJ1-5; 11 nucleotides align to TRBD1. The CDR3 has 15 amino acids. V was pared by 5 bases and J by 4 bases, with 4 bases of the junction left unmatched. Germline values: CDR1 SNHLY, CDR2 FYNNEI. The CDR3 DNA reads TGTGCCAGCAGTCGCGGGACAGGGGGAAATCAGCCCCAGCATTTT. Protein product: CASSRGTGGNQPQHF.

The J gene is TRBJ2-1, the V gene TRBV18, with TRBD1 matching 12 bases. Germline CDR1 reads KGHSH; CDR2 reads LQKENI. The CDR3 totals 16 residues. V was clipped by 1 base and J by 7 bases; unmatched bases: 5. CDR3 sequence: CASSPRGTGGYNEQFF. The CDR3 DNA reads TGTGCCAGCTCACCACGGGGGACAGGGGGCTATAATGAGCAGTTCTTC. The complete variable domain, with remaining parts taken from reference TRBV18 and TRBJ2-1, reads NAGVMQNPRHLVRRRGQEARLRCSPMKGHSHVYWYRQLPEEGLKFMVYLQKENIIDESGMPKERFSAEFPKEGPSILRIQQVVRGDSAAYFCASSPRGTGGYNEQFFGPGTRLTVL.

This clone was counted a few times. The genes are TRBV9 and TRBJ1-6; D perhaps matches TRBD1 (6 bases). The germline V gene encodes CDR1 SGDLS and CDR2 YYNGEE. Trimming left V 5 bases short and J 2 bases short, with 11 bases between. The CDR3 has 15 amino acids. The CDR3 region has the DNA TGTGCCAGCAGGGCAGGGGTGACCTATAATTCACCCCTCCACTTT. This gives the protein CASRAGVTYNSPLHF. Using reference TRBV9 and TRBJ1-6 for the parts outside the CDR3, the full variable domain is DSGVTQTPKHLITATGQRVTLRCSPRSGDLSVYWYQQSLDQGLQFLIQYYNGEERAKGNILERFSAQQFPDLHSELNLSSLELGDSALYFCASRAGVTYNSPLHFGNGTRLTVT.

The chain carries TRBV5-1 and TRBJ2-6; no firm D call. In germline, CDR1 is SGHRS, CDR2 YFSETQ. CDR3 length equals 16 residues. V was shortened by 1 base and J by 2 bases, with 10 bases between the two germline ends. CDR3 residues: CASSLKSGPGANVLTF. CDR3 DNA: TGCGCCAGCAGCTTGAAATCCGGGCCTGGGGCCAACGTCCTGACTTTC.

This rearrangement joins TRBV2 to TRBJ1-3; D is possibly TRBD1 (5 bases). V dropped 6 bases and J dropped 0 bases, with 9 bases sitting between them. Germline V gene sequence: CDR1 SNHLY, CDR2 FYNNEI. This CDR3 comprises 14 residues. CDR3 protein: CASSPGGSGNTIYF. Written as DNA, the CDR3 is TGTGCCAGCAGCCCGGGGGGCTCTGGAAACACCATATATTTT.

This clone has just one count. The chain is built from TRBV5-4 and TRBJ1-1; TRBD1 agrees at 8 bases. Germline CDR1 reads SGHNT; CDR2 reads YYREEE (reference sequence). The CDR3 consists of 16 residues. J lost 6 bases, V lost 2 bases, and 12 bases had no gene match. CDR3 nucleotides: TGTGCCAGCAGCTTTTACGGACAGGGAAAAGCTGCTGAAGCTTTCTTT. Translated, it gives CASSFYGQGKAAEAFF.

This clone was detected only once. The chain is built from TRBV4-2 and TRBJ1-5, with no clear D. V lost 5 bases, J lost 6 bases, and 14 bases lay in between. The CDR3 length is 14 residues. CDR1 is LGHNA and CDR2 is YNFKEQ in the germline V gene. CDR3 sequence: CASSFGREGQPQHF. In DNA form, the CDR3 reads TGTGCCAGCAGCTTCGGACGTGAGGGTCAGCCCCAGCATTTT.

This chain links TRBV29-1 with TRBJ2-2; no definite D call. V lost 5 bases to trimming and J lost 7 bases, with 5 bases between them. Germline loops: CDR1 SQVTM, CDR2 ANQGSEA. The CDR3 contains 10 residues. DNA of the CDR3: TGCAGCGTTTGGGACGGGGAGCTGTTTTTT. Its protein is CSVWDGELFF.

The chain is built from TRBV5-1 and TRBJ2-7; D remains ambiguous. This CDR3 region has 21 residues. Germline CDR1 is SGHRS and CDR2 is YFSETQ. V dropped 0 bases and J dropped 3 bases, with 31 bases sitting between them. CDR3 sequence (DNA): TGCGCCAGCAGCTTGGGTAATTTGAAAGAGGCCCCGAATTTCATAAGCTACGAGCAGTACTTC. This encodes CASSLGNLKEAPNFISYEQYF.

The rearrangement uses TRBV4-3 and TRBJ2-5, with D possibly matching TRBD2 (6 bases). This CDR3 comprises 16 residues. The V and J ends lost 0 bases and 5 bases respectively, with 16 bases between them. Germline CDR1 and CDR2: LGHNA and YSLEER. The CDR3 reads CASSQEGLPNYETQYF. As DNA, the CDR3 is TGCGCCAGCAGCCAAGAGGGACTCCCGAATTATGAGACCCAGTACTTC.

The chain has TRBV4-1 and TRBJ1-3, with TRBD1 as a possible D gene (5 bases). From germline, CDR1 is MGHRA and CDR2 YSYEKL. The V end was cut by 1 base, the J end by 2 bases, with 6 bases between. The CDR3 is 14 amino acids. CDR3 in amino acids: CASSQVRAGNTIYF. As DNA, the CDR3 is TGCGCCAGCAGCCAAGTCAGGGCTGGAAACACCATATATTTT.

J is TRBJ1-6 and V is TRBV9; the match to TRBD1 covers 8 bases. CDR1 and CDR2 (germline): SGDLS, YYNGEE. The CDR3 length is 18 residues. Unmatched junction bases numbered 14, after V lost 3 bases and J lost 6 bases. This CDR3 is CASSGGGRAGGRNSPLHF. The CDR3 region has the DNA TGTGCCAGCAGCGGAGGGGGAAGGGCAGGGGGCCGTAATTCACCCCTCCACTTT. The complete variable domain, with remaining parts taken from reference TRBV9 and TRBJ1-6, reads DSGVTQTPKHLITATGQRVTLRCSPRSGDLSVYWYQQSLDQGLQFLIQYYNGEERAKGNILERFSAQQFPDLHSELNLSSLELGDSALYFCASSGGGRAGGRNSPLHFGNGTRLTVT.

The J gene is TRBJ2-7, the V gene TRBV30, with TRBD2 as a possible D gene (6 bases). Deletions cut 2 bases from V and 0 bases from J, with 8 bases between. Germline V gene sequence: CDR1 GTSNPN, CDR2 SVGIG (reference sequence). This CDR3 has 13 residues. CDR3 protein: CAWSIGGSYEQYF. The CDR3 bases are TGTGCCTGGAGTATCGGGGGCTCCTACGAGCAGTACTTC.

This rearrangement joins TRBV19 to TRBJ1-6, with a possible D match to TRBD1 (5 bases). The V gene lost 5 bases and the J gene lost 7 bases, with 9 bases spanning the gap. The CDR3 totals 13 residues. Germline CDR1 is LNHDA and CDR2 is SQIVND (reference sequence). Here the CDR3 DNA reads TGTGCCAGTAGTGGTCAGGGAAATTCACCCCTCCACTTT. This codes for CASSGQGNSPLHF.

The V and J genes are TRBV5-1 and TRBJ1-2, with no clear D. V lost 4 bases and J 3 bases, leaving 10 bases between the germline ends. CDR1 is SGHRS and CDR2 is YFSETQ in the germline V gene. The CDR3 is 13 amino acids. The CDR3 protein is CASSPESDYGYTF. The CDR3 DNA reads TGCGCCAGCAGCCCGGAAAGTGACTATGGCTACACCTTC.

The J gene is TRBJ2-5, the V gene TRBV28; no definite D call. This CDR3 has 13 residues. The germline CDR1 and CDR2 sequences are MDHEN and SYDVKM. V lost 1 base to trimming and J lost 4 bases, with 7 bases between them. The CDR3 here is CASSLFVGETQYF. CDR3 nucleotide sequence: TGTGCCAGCAGTTTATTTGTTGGAGAGACCCAGTACTTC.

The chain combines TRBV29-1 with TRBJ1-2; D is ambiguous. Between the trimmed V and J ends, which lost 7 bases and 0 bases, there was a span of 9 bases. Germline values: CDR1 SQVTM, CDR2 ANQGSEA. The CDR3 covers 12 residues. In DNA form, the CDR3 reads TGCAGCGGCACGTTTGCTAACTATGGCTACACCTTC. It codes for CSGTFANYGYTF. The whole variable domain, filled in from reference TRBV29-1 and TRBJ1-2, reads SAVISQKPSRDICQRGTSLTIQCQVDSQVTMMFWYRQQPGQSLTLIATANQGSEATYESGFVIDKFPISRPNLTFSTLTVSNMSPEDSSIYLCSGTFANYGYTFGSGTRLTVV.